Presented here are 20 T cell receptor beta chains from one specimen sequenced in a study of blood T cells in healthy people across ages. PCR was performed a second time for about 7 to 11 cycles using a sample-barcoded 5' primer and a J-beta primer mix. In TCRdb, the 5' RACE reads were re-called with MiXCR into one record per CDR3 protein. The table includes 700,000 to 850,000 distinct CDR3 sequences, roughly 40% detected once. Sequencing was done on a sample of blood. The receptor set was obtained from a man between 18 and 35 years old in good health.

This clonotype appeared a few times. V usage is TRBV20-1 and J usage is TRBJ2-3; the D is unclear. V dropped 5 bases and J dropped 14 bases, with 11 bases sitting between them. CDR1 is DFQATT and CDR2 is SNEGSKA in the germline V gene (reference sequence). CDR3 length: 9 amino acids. As DNA, the CDR3 is TGCAGTGCTCGGACCCCGGGGTATTTT. Translating it yields CSARTPGYF.

This clonotype was counted ten times or more. The rearrangement joins TRBV20-1 to TRBJ2-7; no reliable D call. The V and J ends lost 3 bases and 3 bases respectively, with 12 bases between them. CDR1 is DFQATT and CDR2 is SNEGSKA in the germline V gene (reference sequence). The CDR3 spans 13 residues. The CDR3 DNA sequence: TGCAGTGCTAGTCCCCGGGCAGGCTACGAGCAGTACTTC. It translates to CSASPRAGYEQYF.

This clonotype was picked up many times. The chain is built from TRBV5-5 and TRBJ2-5; D remains unclear. Trimming shortened V by 0 bases and J by 5 bases, and 11 bases separated the two germline ends. Germline CDR1 and CDR2: SGHKS and YYEKEE (reference sequence). This CDR3 is 14 amino acids long. DNA for the CDR3: TGTGCCAGCAGCTTGGAGGGCCGGGTCGAGACCCAGTACTTC. Its translation: CASSLEGRVETQYF.

V gene TRBV19 combines with J gene TRBJ2-1; D unresolved. V was shortened by 3 bases and J by 8 bases, with 5 bases between the two germline ends. This CDR3 comprises 11 residues. Looked up from germline, CDR1 is LNHDA and CDR2 is SQIVND (reference sequence). The CDR3 here is CASSIGDEQFF. The CDR3 bases are TGTGCCAGTAGTATTGGTGATGAGCAGTTCTTC.

The V and J genes are TRBV3-1 and TRBJ2-1, with D unresolved. This CDR3 has 16 residues. From germline, CDR1 is LGHDT and CDR2 YNNKEL (reference sequence). Trimming removed 3 bases from V and 4 bases from J, with 16 bases in between. The CDR3 region has the DNA TGTGCCAGCAGCCAGACTGACTGGAGAATATACAATGAGCAGTTCTTC. Encoded protein: CASSQTDWRIYNEQFF.

About this clonotype itself: A much larger clone lies a single base off, so this may be a read error. The rearrangement uses TRBV12-3 or TRBV12-4 and TRBJ2-6; no reliable D call. The CDR3 contains 14 residues. The CDR3 DNA is TGTGCCGGCAGCTCCCCCTCTGGGGCCAACGTCCTGACTTTC. The encoded protein is CAGSSPSGANVLTF.

This clonotype was seen at least ten times. This chain connects TRBV7-2 to TRBJ2-3; 8 nucleotides agree with TRBD2. Trimming removed 2 bases from V and 5 bases from J; junction bases left unmatched: 18. The germline V gene has CDR1 SGHTA and CDR2 FQGNSA. The CDR3 length is 19 residues. The CDR3 DNA follows: TGTGCCAGCAGCTTAAGGGCGGGGGGCGTCGGGCAGGGAAGAGATACGCAGTATTTT. As protein: CASSLRAGGVGQGRDTQYF.

Many counts were recorded for this clonotype. The chain couples TRBV20-1 to TRBJ1-1; D uncertain. The CDR3 sequence is 14 residues long. Looked up from germline, CDR1 is DFQATT and CDR2 is SNEGSKA (reference sequence). The V end lost 6 bases, the J end lost 2 bases, and 16 bases lay between the germline ends. The CDR3 loop reads CSATERQDNTEAFF. DNA for the CDR3: TGCAGTGCCACAGAGCGTCAGGACAACACTGAAGCTTTCTTT.

V is TRBV29-1 and J is TRBJ2-7; TRBD2 agrees at 7 bases. Losses at the gene ends were 4 bases for V and 0 bases for J; bases not matched to a gene: 6. The germline V gene encodes CDR1 SQVTM and CDR2 ANQGSEA. CDR3 length equals 14 residues. The CDR3 region is CSVVGGGSSYEQYF. CDR3 DNA sequence: TGCAGCGTTGTAGGAGGCGGGAGCTCCTACGAGCAGTACTTC.

The sample holds one count of this clonotype. This may arise from a read error, as a much more abundant clone is one base away. The genes are TRBV7-2 and TRBJ2-7, with 7 bases aligning to TRBD1. The germline V gene has CDR1 SGHTA and CDR2 FQGNSA. CDR3 length: 14 residues. CDR3 protein: CASSSNRGSDEQYF. The CDR3, as DNA: TGTGCCAGCAGCTCAAACAGGGGCTCCGACGAGCAGTACTTC.

This clonotype came up a few times. One end of the junction varies from germline; a read error may be responsible. The chain recombines TRBV10-3 with TRBJ2-6, with D tentatively TRBD2 (6 bases). Per the germline V gene, CDR1 is ENHRY and CDR2 is SYGVKD. The CDR3 is 16 residues long. The CDR3 loop is CAISESTGTGANVLTF. The CDR3 DNA sequence: TGTGCCATCAGTGAGTCGACCGGGACTGGAGCCAACGTCCTGACTTTC.

The chain recombines TRBV5-1 with TRBJ1-1; D might be TRBD1 (6 bases). Germline CDR1 reads SGHRS; CDR2 reads YFSETQ. With 2 bases removed from V and 0 bases from J, the gap between germline ends came to 14 bases. CDR3 length: 16 amino acids. This chain's CDR3 is CASSLQGRGMNTEAFF. CDR3 nucleotides: TGCGCCAGCAGCTTACAGGGAAGGGGCATGAACACTGAAGCTTTCTTT.

A few counts support this clonotype. The chain recombines TRBV7-9 with TRBJ2-5, with 8 bases aligning to TRBD2. The CDR3 is made up of 17 amino acids. Germline CDR1 is SEHNR and CDR2 is FQNEAQ (reference sequence). The V gene end was trimmed by 6 bases and the J gene end by 4 bases; junction bases not matched to a gene: 16. This CDR3 reads CASRVGLERGIRETQYF. The CDR3 region has the DNA TGTGCCAGCAGAGTAGGATTGGAGCGGGGGATTAGAGAGACCCAGTACTTC.

V gene TRBV12-3 or TRBV12-4 combines with J gene TRBJ2-3; tentatively, D is TRBD1 or TRBD2 (6 bases each). V was trimmed by 4 bases and J by 2 bases, leaving 22 bases between them. The CDR3 spans 18 residues. The CDR3 reads CASSSTSWGAGYTDTQYF. The CDR3 bases are TGTGCCAGCAGTTCCACAAGCTGGGGGGCGGGGTACACAGATACGCAGTATTTT.

The chain combines TRBV24-1 with TRBJ2-3; TRBD1 or TRBD2 may be the D gene (5 bases each). The ends were cut back, 7 bases at V and 7 bases at J, with 14 bases in the middle. This CDR3 comprises 13 residues. CDR1 and CDR2 (germline): KGHDR, SFDVKD. In DNA, the CDR3 is TGTGCCACCAGCGCAGGGAGCGTTAATACGCAGTATTTT. As protein: CATSAGSVNTQYF.

This clonotype was counted many times. J is TRBJ2-7 and V is TRBV12-3 or TRBV12-4; TRBD2 might be the D (6 bases). Between the trimmed V and J ends, which lost 5 bases and 7 bases, there was a span of 15 bases. The CDR3 runs to 13 residues. The CDR3 coding sequence is TGTGCCAGCAGTCCCGGACGGGCGGGAGAGCAGTACTTC. It encodes CASSPGRAGEQYF.

Turning to this clonotype: Being one base from a much bigger clone, this may be a read error. The chain has TRBV6-5 and TRBJ2-1, with 11 bases that match TRBD2. From germline, CDR1 is MNHEY and CDR2 SVGAGI. The CDR3 consists of 16 residues. Germline trimming cut 11 bases from V and 4 bases from J; bases unmatched to any gene: 13. This CDR3 is CACRKTSGAIYNEQFF. CDR3 nucleotides: TGTGCCTGCCGCAAGACTAGCGGGGCGATTTACAATGAGCAGTTCTTC.

The chain carries TRBV4-2 and TRBJ1-1, with TRBD1 matching over 8 bases. V shed 2 bases, J shed 7 bases, and the junction held 3 bases outside the gene matches. Germline CDR1 reads LGHNA; CDR2 reads YNFKEQ. The CDR3 has 13 residues. CDR3 loop: CASSQPGQGEAFF. The DNA for the CDR3 is TGTGCCAGCAGCCAACCCGGACAGGGTGAAGCTTTCTTT.

The table lists this clonotype with a few counts. The V and J genes are TRBV7-8 and TRBJ1-2, with 7 positions matching TRBD1. J gave up 5 bases and V 0 bases, and 9 bases lay outside the gene matches. This CDR3 region has 16 residues. Germline-derived CDR1 and CDR2 are SGHVS and FQNEAQ. CDR3 sequence: CASSLAGAGGDYGYTF. The DNA of the CDR3 is TGTGCCAGCAGCTTAGCAGGGGCAGGGGGAGATTATGGCTACACCTTC.

This clonotype was counted between two and nine times. V and J are TRBV29-1 and TRBJ2-3; D perhaps matches TRBD1 (5 bases). Trimming pared 4 bases from V and 1 base from J, leaving 6 bases between. The CDR3 sequence is 12 residues long. Germline CDR1 is SQVTM and CDR2 is ANQGSEA. This CDR3 reads CSVARGTDTQYF. The CDR3 nucleotides are TGCAGCGTTGCCAGGGGCACAGATACGCAGTATTTT.